This section outlines one T cell receptor beta chain sequence together with its context. What it binds is not known. Only in-frame clones appear in the TCRdb table, and some are missing; sequencing was by immunoSEQ multiplex PCR. The repertoire includes 85,000 to 95,000 clones, around 90% of them detected once, and about 8.4% sits in the top ten. This entry comes from a study of T cell responses to AZD1222 COVID-19 vaccine. Germline V gives CDR1 LGHNA, CDR2 YSLEER. Germline trimming cut 3 bases from V and 5 bases from J; bases unmatched to any gene: 7. The CDR3 extends over 15 amino acids. Regarding the study as a whole: Per reports, nearly half of all spike-specific TCRs target regions that are unmutated in variants. Possibly, clonal diversity was underestimated; donors were largely white British and included more females. It was only a handful of AZD1222 recipients who were seropositive at baseline.

This chain connects TRBV4-3 to TRBJ2-5, with 9 bases fitting TRBD2. The sample here was peripheral blood, taken on day 0 of AZD1222 vaccination. The sequence came from an adult in good health. The CDR3 region has the DNA TGCGCCAGCAGCCATTCAGGTGCGGGAGGGGAGACCCAGTACTTC. This encodes CASSHSGAGGETQYF.